These T cell receptor beta chains were read from a single sample in a study of post-analysis software for immune sequencing data. MiXCR was run by TCRdb on the PCR reads, yielding one entry per CDR3 protein. The data contain hundreds of thousands of distinct CDR3 sequences, nearly 45% of them singletons. Sequences were obtained from blood. The source of these receptors is a girl under 18 with multiple sclerosis. CDR3s leave out the opening cysteine and the closing phenylalanine or tryptophan. A D gene is named only where the DNA matches it firmly. Size is stated for part of the rows, as once, few or many counts, or as a class when the clone is expanded.

>12|-|TRBV12-3/TRBV12-4|TRBJ1-1|-
ASSVQTGNTEAF
>11|-|TRBV20-1|TRBJ2-7|-
SASRTLSYEQY
>11|TRBD1|TRBV28|TRBJ1-1|few
ASSSGQGGEAF
>14|TRBD1|TRBV29-1|TRBJ2-1|many
SVGGGVQGANNEQF
>13|TRBD1|TRBV20-1|TRBJ2-3|-
SAGDTTGGIDTQY
>13|TRBD1|TRBV12-3/TRBV12-4|TRBJ1-2|-
ASSPNRGGGYGYT
>13|-|TRBV6-2/TRBV6-3|TRBJ2-1|-
ASSLSVPGNNEQF
>13|-|TRBV9|TRBJ1-4|-
ASSGSEATNEKLF
>14|-|TRBV29-1|TRBJ2-3|-
SVDSRGASSTDTQY
>12|-|TRBV7-2|TRBJ2-5|once
ASSRQQAGETQY
>13|TRBD1|TRBV28|TRBJ2-6|-
ASRRTGPGANVLT
>13|TRBD2|TRBV3-1|-|few
ASSPLAGGLGEQY
>15|TRBD2|TRBV3-1|TRBJ2-1|-
ASSQARLAGAYNEQF
>12|TRBD2|TRBV29-1|TRBJ2-5|-
SVVGTSGRNEQY
>11|-|TRBV28|TRBJ1-2|-
ASSFRNEYGYT
>14|TRBD1|TRBV12-3/TRBV12-4|TRBJ2-5|-
ASSLPSGGSTETQY
>12|TRBD2|TRBV7-8|TRBJ2-5|-
ASSSLAGDETQY